Below, 11 T cell receptor beta chains from the same sample are listed, as sequenced in a study of CD8+CD57+ T cells in acquired aplastic anemia. Patients sequenced had flow cytometry evidence of CD8+CD57+ cell expansion. Profiles of TCR beta VDJ and CDR3 were generated from a genomic DNA template. Each CDR3 protein gets one entry after TCRdb re-called the reads with MiXCR. Among some 170,000 distinct CDR3 sequences listed, over 70% were seen once. Sequencing was carried out using sorted CD4+, CD8+, or CD8+CD57+ T cells (not recorded which) from PBMCs. Every receptor here comes from a human donor with aplastic anemia.

The J gene is TRBJ2-3, the V gene TRBV10-1, with 7 positions matching TRBD2. Unmatched junction bases numbered 9, after V lost 6 bases and J lost 0 bases. The CDR3 contains 16 residues. CDR1 is WNHNN and CDR2 is SYGVQD in the germline V gene (reference sequence). The CDR3 here is CASSLGGGGSTDTQYF. The CDR3 DNA sequence: TGCGCCAGCAGCCTTGGAGGCGGGGGAAGCACAGATACGCAGTATTTT.

The chain employs TRBV7-2 and TRBJ2-3; TRBD2 matches at 11 bases. This CDR3 contains 12 residues. Germline V gene data show CDR1 as SGHTA and CDR2 as FQGNSA. After removal of 8 bases from V and 9 bases from J, the junction contained 4 bases not matched to a gene. DNA of the CDR3: TGTGCCAGCGGGCTAGCGGGAGGCACGCAGTATTTT. Its protein product is CASGLAGGTQYF.

This chain joins TRBV20-1 and TRBJ2-5, with TRBD2 matching 11 bases. The length of the CDR3 is 14 residues. CDR1 is DFQATT and CDR2 is SNEGSKA in the germline V gene (reference sequence). Trimming took 4 bases from V and 3 from J; bases not matched to a gene: 4. CDR3 DNA: TGCAGTGCTACATCGGGACTAGCGGAAGAGACCCAGTACTTC. The encoded protein is CSATSGLAEETQYF.

Worth noting for this clonotype: At one end, the junction sequence differs from germline, possibly due to a read error. The chain is built from TRBV10-3 and TRBJ1-1, with a possible D match to TRBD1 (6 bases). CDR3 length: 14 residues. CDR1 and CDR2 from the germline V gene are ENHRY and SYGVKD. CDR3 region: CASSYTGRDTEAFF. DNA of the CDR3: TGTGCCAGCAGTTACACAGGGCGGGACACTGAAGCTTTCTTT.

This clonotype has just a few counts. The chain employs TRBV6-4 and TRBJ2-5, with TRBD2 matching over 8 bases. J gave up 4 bases and V 6 bases, and 10 bases lay outside the gene matches. Looked up from germline, CDR1 is MRHNA and CDR2 is SNTAGT. CDR3 length equals 15 residues. For the CDR3, the DNA is TGTGCCAGCAGCCGCGAGGGACTAGAGTCAGAGACCCAGTACTTC. Translated, it gives CASSREGLESETQYF.

The V gene is TRBV5-6, the J gene TRBJ2-1; D is undetermined. Trimming left V 0 bases short and J 8 bases short, with 9 bases between. CDR3 length: 13 amino acids. The germline CDR1 and CDR2 sequences are SGHDT and YYEEEE. CDR3 nucleotides: TGTGCCAGCAGCTTGGTGGGCCGGGATGAGCAGTTCTTC. This encodes CASSLVGRDEQFF.

The genes are TRBV29-1 and TRBJ2-3; TRBD1 matches at 8 bases. From germline, CDR1 is SQVTM and CDR2 ANQGSEA. The CDR3 consists of 14 residues. Trimming at V came to 6 bases and at J to 4 bases, leaving 9 bases not matched to a gene. The CDR3, as DNA: TGCAGCGTCCTCGGAGCGGACAGGGCAGATACGCAGTATTTT. Amino acids: CSVLGADRADTQYF.

The chain joins TRBV19 to TRBJ2-7; D uncertain. Between the trimmed V and J ends, which lost 5 bases and 3 bases, there was a span of 11 bases. The CDR3 is made up of 13 amino acids. CDR1 and CDR2 from the germline V gene are LNHDA and SQIVND (reference sequence). The CDR3 sequence is CASSRSFYYEQYF. The CDR3, as DNA: TGTGCCAGTAGTCGTAGCTTTTACTACGAGCAGTACTTC.

The V and J genes are TRBV19 and TRBJ2-7; TRBD1 is a possible D gene (6 bases). The CDR3 spans 14 residues. In germline, CDR1 is LNHDA, CDR2 SQIVND (reference sequence). The V end was cut by 8 bases, the J end by 0 bases, with 14 bases between. The CDR3 region is CASSSTGSSYEQYF. CDR3 nucleotides: TGTGCCAGTTCATCTACAGGGAGCTCCTACGAGCAGTACTTC.

J is TRBJ1-5 and V is TRBV12-5; D uncertain. Germline CDR1 LGHNT, CDR2 FRNRAP. The CDR3 contains 14 residues. The CDR3 is CASSLFPGDQPQHF. The CDR3 DNA reads as TGTGCCAGCAGTTTATTTCCAGGAGATCAGCCCCAGCATTTT. The full variable domain, its missing parts supplied by reference TRBV12-5 and TRBJ1-5, is DARVTQTPRHKVTEMGQEVTMRCQPILGHNTVFWYRQTMMQGLELLAYFRNRAPLDDSGMPKDRFSAEMPDATLATLKIQPSEPRDSAVYFCASSLFPGDQPQHFGDGTRLSIL.

This clonotype was detected only a few times. The chain is built from TRBV5-4 and TRBJ1-2; D gene unclear. The CDR3 length is 12 residues. Looked up from germline, CDR1 is SGHNT and CDR2 is YYREEE (reference sequence). Trimming removed 10 bases at V and 2 bases at J, with 12 bases between. CDR3 protein: CAYGEGNYGYTF. CDR3 in DNA: TGTGCCTACGGGGAGGGAAACTATGGCTACACCTTC.